These 24 T cell receptor beta chains originate from one sample sequenced in a study of blood T cell repertoires in COVID-19. Clones were sequenced by immunoSEQ multiplex PCR, and TCRdb holds only the in-frame ones, with some missing. The data hold about 240,000 clones, with around four fifths observed a single time. The sample consisted of peripheral blood. The receptors were sampled from a man aged 25-40 years who had recovered from COVID-19.

The gene calls are TRBV11-2 and TRBJ1-5; possible D gene TRBD1, 6 bases. V was cut by 5 bases and J by 5 bases, with 13 bases left in between. Germline lookup yields CDR1 SGHAT and CDR2 FQNNGV. The CDR3 is made up of 14 amino acids. In nucleotides, the CDR3 is TGTGCCAGCAGCCAGGGGAACCGCGATCAGCCCCAGCATTTT. It yields the protein CASSQGNRDQPQHF. Looking up the rest from reference TRBV11-2 and TRBJ1-5 gives the full variable domain: EAGVAQSPRYKIIEKRQSVAFWCNPISGHATLYWYQQILGQGPKLLIQFQNNGVVDDSQLPKDRFSAERLKGVDSTLKIQPAKLEDSAVYLCASSQGNRDQPQHFGDGTRLSIL.

V and J are TRBV11-2 and TRBJ2-5, with 9 positions matching TRBD2. The CDR3 is made up of 18 amino acids. Germline V CDR1 and CDR2: SGHAT, FQNNGV. The V segment lost 2 bases and the J segment 0 bases; nucleotides outside the gene matches: 10. The CDR3 here is CASSLYFRTSEYQETQYF. The CDR3 nucleotides read TGTGCCAGCAGCTTATACTTCCGGACTAGCGAGTACCAAGAGACCCAGTACTTC.

This clone was counted a single time. This chain's CDR3 is CSEKTGVSYEQYF. The CDR3 nucleotides are TGCAGCGAAAAGACAGGGGTCTCCTACGAGCAGTACTTC. The chain employs TRBV29-1 and TRBJ2-7; 8 positions match TRBD1. The CDR3 has 13 residues. With 7 bases clipped from V and 0 bases from J, the junction kept 5 bases outside the gene matches. Germline CDR1 reads SQVTM; CDR2 reads ANQGSEA.

The rearrangement links TRBV19 to TRBJ2-5; no clear D. V shed 3 bases and J shed 5 bases, with 7 bases lying between them. Germline V CDR1 and CDR2: LNHDA, SQIVND (reference sequence). The CDR3 extends over 12 amino acids. The CDR3 spells CASSITEETQYF. CDR3 bases: TGTGCCAGTAGTATTACCGAGGAGACCCAGTACTTC.

The rearrangement uses TRBV6-5 and TRBJ1-4; 10 bases line up with TRBD1. Germline-derived CDR1 and CDR2 are MNHEY and SVGAGI. This CDR3 contains 16 residues. Trimming took 0 bases from V and 7 from J; bases not matched to a gene: 5. CDR3 region: CASSYSPGDRGEKLFF. Here the CDR3 DNA reads TGTGCCAGCAGTTACTCCCCCGGGGACAGGGGTGAAAAACTGTTTTTT.

The gene calls are TRBV24-1 and TRBJ1-2, with D uncertain. CDR1 is KGHDR and CDR2 is SFDVKD in the germline V gene. V was shortened by 4 bases and J by 5 bases, with 13 bases between the two germline ends. This CDR3 spans 14 amino acids. CDR3 nucleotides: TGTGCCACCAGTGAGTCCGGAGGTTCTTATGGCTACACCTTC. Protein sequence: CATSESGGSYGYTF.

The genes are TRBV7-9 and TRBJ2-5, with TRBD1 as a possible D gene (6 bases). Germline-derived CDR1 and CDR2 are SEHNR and FQNEAQ (reference sequence). V was cut by 2 bases and J by 2 bases, with 12 bases left in between. The CDR3 totals 15 residues. The CDR3 region has the DNA TGTGCCAGCAGCTTATTAGCAGGGGTTCAAGAGACCCAGTACTTC. Protein: CASSLLAGVQETQYF.

This chain links TRBV12-3 or TRBV12-4 with TRBJ1-4; D is unclear. This CDR3 contains 12 residues. The germline V and J ends were trimmed by 8 bases and 4 bases, with 8 bases remaining between them. CDR3 DNA sequence: TGTGCCAGCCGCCCACTTAATGAAAAACTGTTTTTT. Protein sequence: CASRPLNEKLFF.

This clone was picked up one time. The chain recombines TRBV19 with TRBJ2-2; D is ambiguous. This CDR3 has 14 residues. Deletions cut 7 bases from V and 3 bases from J, with 12 bases between. Germline CDR1 reads LNHDA; CDR2 reads SQIVND (reference sequence). CDR3 sequence (DNA): TGTGCCAGTACCGCTCCCGGAGACACCGGGGAGCTGTTTTTT. It codes for CASTAPGDTGELFF.

This clone was detected a few times. The chain recombines TRBV7-3 with TRBJ2-1; 7 bases are a match to TRBD2. The CDR3 runs 15 residues. Germline CDR1 and CDR2: SGHTA and FQGTGA. V lost 5 bases, J lost 7 bases, and 11 bases stayed unmatched. The DNA of the CDR3 is TGTGCCAGCAGCCCCCGAGGAGGGGAGGGTAATGAGCAGTTCTTC. Protein: CASSPRGGEGNEQFF.

The chain recombines TRBV6-5 with TRBJ1-5, with D uncertain. The CDR3 has 15 residues. V dropped 7 bases and J dropped 11 bases, with 24 bases sitting between them. Germline CDR1 reads MNHEY; CDR2 reads SVGAGI. The CDR3 region has the DNA TGTGCCAGCACCTATGAGGAGGGCACCGCGAGGGCCCAGCATTTT. This gives the protein CASTYEEGTARAQHF.

The J gene is TRBJ2-5, the V gene TRBV5-5; 9 nucleotides line up with TRBD2. V dropped 2 bases and J dropped 9; count of bases not matched to a gene: 8. Germline V CDR1 and CDR2: SGHKS, YYEKEE (reference sequence). The CDR3 covers 14 residues. CDR3 residues: CASSFRSSGMAQYF. Here the CDR3 DNA reads TGTGCCAGCAGCTTTCGGTCTAGCGGGATGGCCCAGTACTTC.

This clone turned up a few times. The rearrangement links TRBV4-2 to TRBJ2-2; 15 nucleotides line up with TRBD2. V dropped 1 base and J dropped 6; count of bases not matched to a gene: 0. Germline CDR1 LGHNA, CDR2 YNFKEQ. The CDR3 is 16 amino acids. Here the CDR3 DNA reads TGTGCCAGCAGCCAAGGGACTAGCGGGGGGGCCGGGGAGCTGTTTTTT. It yields the protein CASSQGTSGGAGELFF.

The CDR3 sequence is CASSRGQGPGNTIYF. The CDR3 region has the DNA TGTGCCAGCTCACGGGGACAGGGCCCTGGAAACACCATATATTTT. This chain joins TRBV18 and TRBJ1-3; TRBD1 agrees at 9 bases. Trimming took 4 bases from V and 2 from J; bases not matched to a gene: 3. Germline CDR1 KGHSH, CDR2 LQKENI. This CDR3 contains 15 residues.

Of note for this clone: Additional DNA sequences in this sample encode the identical CDR3. The rearrangement joins TRBV6-5 to TRBJ2-5; D gene uncertain. V gave up 5 bases and J gave up 1 base, with 8 bases separating them. The CDR3 contains 13 residues. Germline V gene lookup returns CDR1 MNHEY and CDR2 SVGAGI. The CDR3, as DNA: TGTGCCAGCAGTAGACAAGGCCAAGAGACCCAGTACTTC. Protein sequence: CASSRQGQETQYF.

This chain connects TRBV5-5 to TRBJ2-7; the D gene is possibly TRBD1 (6 bases). The CDR3 length is 15 residues. Germline CDR1 reads SGHKS; CDR2 reads YYEKEE (reference sequence). Trimming took 1 base from V and 1 from J, leaving 12 bases between them. DNA of the CDR3: TGTGCCAGCAGCTTGCAACAGGGCCTTTCCTACGAGCAGTACGTC. As protein: CASSLQQGLSYEQYV.

This sequence joins TRBV21-1 and TRBJ1-6; the table gives TRBD1 as D, unverified against the DNA. TRBV21-1 is a known pseudogene. This CDR3 has 17 residues. The CDR3 DNA is TGTGCCAGCAGTCCCCATCACAGGGGGCGTTTTTTCTCACCCCTCCACTTT. Protein sequence: CASSPHHRGRFFSPLHF.

This chain links TRBV7-9 with TRBJ2-5; 9 positions match TRBD1. This CDR3 is 14 amino acids long. CDR1 SEHNR and CDR2 FQNEAQ come from the germline V gene (reference sequence). After removal of 3 bases from V and 3 bases from J, the junction contained 2 bases not matched to a gene. The CDR3 DNA sequence: TGTGCCAGCAGCTTTACAGGGGGCGAAGAGACCCAGTACTTC. This encodes CASSFTGGEETQYF.

A few counts support this clone. Other DNA sequences of this sample code for an identical CDR3. V usage is TRBV4-2 and J usage is TRBJ1-1; TRBD1 agrees at 7 bases. After removal of 4 bases from V and 1 base from J, the junction contained 3 bases not matched to a gene. CDR3 length equals 14 residues. Per the germline V gene, CDR1 is LGHNA and CDR2 is YNFKEQ. For the CDR3, the DNA is TGTGCCAGCAGCCTGGGACAGACGAACACTGAAGCTTTCTTT. Amino acids: CASSLGQTNTEAFF.

The chain recombines TRBV9 with TRBJ1-2, with 8 nucleotides matching TRBD1. V dropped 0 bases and J dropped 4; count of bases not matched to a gene: 11. Germline V gene data show CDR1 as SGDLS and CDR2 as YYNGEE. This CDR3 contains 17 residues. The CDR3 protein is CASSVGEGQGGVYGYTF. The CDR3 coding sequence is TGTGCCAGCAGCGTAGGGGAAGGACAGGGCGGGGTCTATGGCTACACCTTC.

The chain employs TRBV6-5 and TRBJ2-5, with D possibly matching TRBD1 (5 bases). Per germline, CDR1 MNHEY and CDR2 SVGAGI. The CDR3 runs 13 residues. V was clipped by 5 bases and J by 4 bases, with 11 bases between them. CDR3 loop: CASSPGSPETQYF. DNA for the CDR3: TGTGCCAGCAGTCCAGGGTCCCCAGAGACCCAGTACTTC.

The rearrangement links TRBV5-5 to TRBJ1-4, with no clear D. CDR3 length: 13 amino acids. Germline V gene data show CDR1 as SGHKS and CDR2 as YYEKEE (reference sequence). Between the trimmed V and J ends, which lost 4 bases and 12 bases, there was a span of 16 bases. In nucleotides, the CDR3 is TGTGCCAGCAGCGGCGGCGGCAGGCGGGAACTGTTTTTT. It is translated as CASSGGGRRELFF.

This chain links TRBV27 with TRBJ2-5; TRBD2 might be the D (5 bases). Between the trimmed V and J ends, which lost 6 bases and 4 bases, there was a span of 12 bases. CDR1 and CDR2 from the germline V gene are MNHEY and SMNVEV (reference sequence). The CDR3 is 13 residues long. The CDR3 loop is CASRTLDGETQYF. For the CDR3, the DNA is TGTGCCAGCAGAACACTAGATGGAGAGACCCAGTACTTC.

V usage is TRBV5-5 and J usage is TRBJ1-1; D not resolved. The CDR3 has 16 residues. Germline values: CDR1 SGHKS, CDR2 YYEKEE (reference sequence). Trimming removed 3 bases at V and 7 bases at J, with 22 bases between. Written as DNA, the CDR3 is TGTGCCAGCAGCTGGACCCCGGGGTTTCGGGAAGATGAAGCTTTCTTT. Protein product: CASSWTPGFREDEAFF.